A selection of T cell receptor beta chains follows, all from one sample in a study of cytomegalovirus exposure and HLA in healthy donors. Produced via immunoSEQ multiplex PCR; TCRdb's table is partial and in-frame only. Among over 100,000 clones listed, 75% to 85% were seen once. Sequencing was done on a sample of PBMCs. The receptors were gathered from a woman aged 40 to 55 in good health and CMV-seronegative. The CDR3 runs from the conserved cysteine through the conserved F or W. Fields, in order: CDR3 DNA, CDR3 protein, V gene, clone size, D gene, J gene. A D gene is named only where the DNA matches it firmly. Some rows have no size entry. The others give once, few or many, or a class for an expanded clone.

DNA: TGTGCCAGCAGTGGGGGCTCGTACACTGAAGCTTTCTTT
CDR3: CASSGGSYTEAFF
V: TRBV6-5
size: NA
D: NA
J: TRBJ1-1

DNA: TGTGCCAGCAGCGTAGCCGGAGTTCGAGATAACACCGGGGAGCTGTTTTTT
CDR3: CASSVAGVRDNTGELFF
V: TRBV9
size: NA
D: NA
J: TRBJ2-2

DNA: TGTGCCAGCAGTCAGGGCTCTGGAAACACCATATATTTT
CDR3: CASSQGSGNTIYF
V: TRBV7-9
size: NA
D: NA
J: TRBJ1-3

DNA: TGTGCCAGCTCACCACCGGGACAGGGTCGGAACAATCAGCCCCAGCATTTT
CDR3: CASSPPGQGRNNQPQHF
V: TRBV18
size: once
D: TRBD1
J: TRBJ1-5

DNA: TGTGCCAGCAGTCCCCTTAACGGTCCCCAGTACTTC
CDR3: CASSPLNGPQYF
V: TRBV7-3
size: NA
D: NA
J: TRBJ2-5

DNA: TGCGCCAGCAGCCAAGCTCCACAGAAACATGAAAAACTGTTTTTT
CDR3: CASSQAPQKHEKLFF
V: TRBV4-1
size: NA
D: NA
J: TRBJ1-4

DNA: TGTGCCAGCAGTGTAGCGGGACACAAGAGCTCTGGAAACACCATATATTTT
CDR3: CASSVAGHKSSGNTIYF
V: TRBV6-1
size: NA
D: NA
J: TRBJ1-3

DNA: TGTGCCAGCAGCTTGTCTGGGAGAGGGTACACCTTC
CDR3: CASSLSGRGYTF
V: TRBV5-6
size: NA
D: NA
J: TRBJ1-2

DNA: TGCAGCGTTGAAGTTTGGGCAGTACAGTACGAGCAGTACTTC
CDR3: CSVEVWAVQYEQYF
V: TRBV29-1
size: NA
D: NA
J: TRBJ2-7

DNA: TGTTCCAGCAGCTTGGCAGGGGTCGAGCAGTACTTC
CDR3: CSSSLAGVEQYF
V: TRBV7-9
size: NA
D: NA
J: TRBJ2-7

DNA: TGTGCCAGCAGCTTGGGGTTTGCGACAATCGAAGAGACCCAGTACTTC
CDR3: CASSLGFATIEETQYF
V: TRBV5-6
size: NA
D: NA
J: TRBJ2-5

DNA: TGTGCCAGCAGCAACGGACAGGACCTCATGAACACTGAAGCTTTCTTT
CDR3: CASSNGQDLMNTEAFF
V: TRBV7-6
size: NA
D: TRBD1
J: TRBJ1-1

DNA: TGTGCCAGCAGCTTAACGGCAGGATGGAACACTGAAGCTTTCTTT
CDR3: CASSLTAGWNTEAFF
V: TRBV7-3
size: NA
D: NA
J: TRBJ1-1

DNA: TGTGCCTGGGGCGTCCAAGAGACCCAGTACTTC
CDR3: CAWGVQETQYF
V: TRBV28
size: NA
D: NA
J: TRBJ2-5

DNA: TGTGCCAGCAGCTTGGACGTACGGCCCGACAGGGGGAATTCACCCCTCCACTTT
CDR3: CASSLDVRPDRGNSPLHF
V: TRBV5-5
size: NA
D: TRBD1
J: TRBJ1-6

DNA: TGTGCCAGCAGTCCCATGCGAAGGAGCTCTGGAAACACCATATATTTT
CDR3: CASSPMRRSSGNTIYF
V: TRBV27
size: NA
D: NA
J: TRBJ1-3

DNA: TGTGCCAGCAGCCCGAGTTTTGGCGGGGGAAGGGTGGGGGCCAACGTCCTGACTTTC
CDR3: CASSPSFGGGRVGANVLTF
V: TRBV7-9
size: NA
D: TRBD2
J: TRBJ2-6

DNA: TGTGCCATGGGGGACAACCATAATTCACCCCTCCACTTT
CDR3: CAMGDNHNSPLHF
V: TRBV28
size: NA
D: NA
J: TRBJ1-6

DNA: TGTGCCAGCAGCCCCCCCCAGGGGTTGGGCGGCTACATCTTC
CDR3: CASSPPQGLGGYIF
V: TRBV7-9
size: NA
D: NA
J: TRBJ1-2

DNA: TGTGCCAGCAGCTCGGGACATTGTGGCTACACCTTC
CDR3: CASSSGHCGYTF
V: TRBV5-6
size: NA
D: NA
J: TRBJ1-2

DNA: TGTGCCAGCTCACAAGGACAGGGGGCAGGGGATACGCAGTATTTT
CDR3: CASSQGQGAGDTQYF
V: TRBV18
size: NA
D: TRBD1
J: TRBJ2-3

DNA: TGCGCCAGCAGCTTGGGTGTAGCGGCGACAGATACGCAGTATTTT
CDR3: CASSLGVAATDTQYF
V: TRBV5-1
size: NA
D: NA
J: TRBJ2-3

DNA: TGCGCCAGCAGCCAAGTCGCAGGCCCTGGAAACACCATATATTTT
CDR3: CASSQVAGPGNTIYF
V: TRBV4-1
size: NA
D: NA
J: TRBJ1-3

DNA: TGTGCCAGCAGCTTAGATGCGGGAAGATCTAACTATGGCTACACCTTC
CDR3: CASSLDAGRSNYGYTF
V: TRBV11-2
size: NA
D: NA
J: TRBJ1-2

DNA: TGTGCTAGTGTTACAATGGACACGCTGAACACTGAAGCTTTCTTT
CDR3: CASVTMDTLNTEAFF
V: TRBV12-5
size: few
D: NA
J: TRBJ1-1

DNA: TGTGCCAGCAGCCCCACCGGACAGGGGGCCGTTTACAATGAGCAGTTCTTC
CDR3: CASSPTGQGAVYNEQFF
V: TRBV13
size: NA
D: TRBD1
J: TRBJ2-1

DNA: TGTGCCAGCAGGCTAGGACAGGCCACCTACGAGCAGTACTTC
CDR3: CASRLGQATYEQYF
V: TRBV6-1
size: NA
D: TRBD1
J: TRBJ2-7

DNA: TGCAGTGCTGACAGGGCGACCCAGTACTTC
CDR3: CSADRATQYF
V: TRBV20-1
size: NA
D: TRBD1
J: TRBJ2-5

DNA: TGTGCCAGTAGTACCCGGGACAGGGTGTACTATGGCTACACCTTC
CDR3: CASSTRDRVYYGYTF
V: TRBV19
size: NA
D: TRBD1
J: TRBJ1-2

DNA: TGTGCTAGTGGTTTGTCAGCGGGGACGGTCGCAGATACGCAGTATTTT
CDR3: CASGLSAGTVADTQYF
V: TRBV12-5
size: NA
D: TRBD2
J: TRBJ2-3

DNA: TGTGCCAGCAGCCCCAGCCGAGTTTACGGAGGGCTAGGCACAGATACGCAGTATTTT
CDR3: CASSPSRVYGGLGTDTQYF
V: TRBV13
size: NA
D: NA
J: TRBJ2-3

DNA: TGTGCCAGCAGTGCCCGGGACAGGGCGCGAGGGAATAATTCACCCCTCCACTTT
CDR3: CASSARDRARGNNSPLHF
V: TRBV25-1
size: once
D: TRBD1
J: TRBJ1-6

DNA: TGTGCCAGCAGTCCTCGCGGGGGAAACTATGGCTACACCTTC
CDR3: CASSPRGGNYGYTF
V: TRBV28
size: NA
D: NA
J: TRBJ1-2

DNA: TGTGCCAGCAGCAACCTTATGGGCAACGAGCAGTACTTC
CDR3: CASSNLMGNEQYF
V: TRBV25-1
size: NA
D: NA
J: TRBJ2-7

DNA: TGTGCCAGCATATGGGGCCACCTCAACACTGAAGCTTTCTTT
CDR3: CASIWGHLNTEAFF
V: TRBV2
size: NA
D: NA
J: TRBJ1-1

DNA: TGTGCCAGCAGCCTCCCCCGGGACTTTGAAGAGACCCAGTACTTC
CDR3: CASSLPRDFEETQYF
V: TRBV28
size: NA
D: NA
J: TRBJ2-5

DNA: TGTGCCAGCAGCTTAGACGCAGGGGGCTACGGAAACACCATATATTTT
CDR3: CASSLDAGGYGNTIYF
V: TRBV7-2
size: NA
D: TRBD1
J: TRBJ1-3

DNA: TGTGCCATAGCCGGGTCCTACAATGAGCAGTTCTTC
CDR3: CAIAGSYNEQFF
V: TRBV10-3
size: NA
D: NA
J: TRBJ2-1

DNA: TGTGCCAGCAGCTTAGGGGGCTGGGGCACTGAAGCTTTCTTT
CDR3: CASSLGGWGTEAFF
V: TRBV6-6
size: NA
D: TRBD1
J: TRBJ1-1

DNA: TGTGCCAGCAGTGAAAGGACAGGGAGCCGCTACGAGCAGTACTTC
CDR3: CASSERTGSRYEQYF
V: TRBV2
size: NA
D: TRBD1
J: TRBJ2-7

DNA: TGTGCCAGCAGCTCCCCCGGGGGGGGGTCGTTCTTC
CDR3: CASSSPGGGSFF
V: TRBV7-9
size: NA
D: TRBD2
J: TRBJ2-1

DNA: TGTGCCAGCAGTGAAACTAGACTCGTAGGGTTCACAGATACGCAGTATTTT
CDR3: CASSETRLVGFTDTQYF
V: TRBV2
size: NA
D: NA
J: TRBJ2-3

DNA: TGCGCCAGCAGCCTGGCGGGCCCGGGGTCCTACGAGCAGTACTTC
CDR3: CASSLAGPGSYEQYF
V: TRBV5-1
size: NA
D: NA
J: TRBJ2-7

DNA: TGTGCCAGCAGCTTGAGTCGTCGCGGCTTGAGCACCGGGGAGCTGTTTTTT
CDR3: CASSLSRRGLSTGELFF
V: TRBV7-8
size: NA
D: NA
J: TRBJ2-2

DNA: TGTGCCAGCAGCCCACCAGGGGCAGACTATGGCTACACCTTC
CDR3: CASSPPGADYGYTF
V: TRBV7-8
size: NA
D: NA
J: TRBJ1-2

DNA: TGTGCCAGCAGCTCCTACGGCCAGGGTCGAGAGACCCAGTACTTC
CDR3: CASSSYGQGRETQYF
V: TRBV28
size: NA
D: NA
J: TRBJ2-5

DNA: TGTGCCAGCAGCCCCCCGGGGAGTAGCAATCAGCCCCAGCATTTT
CDR3: CASSPPGSSNQPQHF
V: TRBV28
size: NA
D: NA
J: TRBJ1-5

DNA: TGTGCCAGCAGTTTAAACTCCCTTCTCTACGAGCAGTACTTC
CDR3: CASSLNSLLYEQYF
V: TRBV27
size: NA
D: NA
J: TRBJ2-7

DNA: TGCGCCAGCAGCCAAGATGGCAGGGGTAATGAAAAACTGTTCTTT
CDR3: CASSQDGRGNEKLFF
V: TRBV4-3
size: NA
D: NA
J: TRBJ1-4

DNA: TGTGCCAGCAGCGCCGGGGGGAACTATGGCTACACCTTC
CDR3: CASSAGGNYGYTF
V: TRBV7-9
size: NA
D: NA
J: TRBJ1-2

DNA: TGTGCCAGCAGCTTAGAAGGAGGGGCAGATACGCAGTATTTT
CDR3: CASSLEGGADTQYF
V: TRBV7-7
size: NA
D: NA
J: TRBJ2-3

DNA: TGTGCTAGTGGACCCGGACAGAAACTTTCCTACAATGAGCAGTTCTTC
CDR3: CASGPGQKLSYNEQFF
V: TRBV12-5
size: once
D: NA
J: TRBJ2-1

DNA: TGTGCCACCAGCAGAGGTGGCCTAGCGGGTCCGGGCGGGGAGCTGTTTTTT
CDR3: CATSRGGLAGPGGELFF
V: TRBV15
size: NA
D: TRBD2
J: TRBJ2-2

DNA: TGCGCCAGCACCCACTGGGGCAGGGAACGCACCGGGGAGCTGTTTTTT
CDR3: CASTHWGRERTGELFF
V: TRBV4-1
size: NA
D: NA
J: TRBJ2-2

DNA: TGTGCCAGCAGCTTTATGTGGGGGCTGGGTCAGCCCCAGCATTTT
CDR3: CASSFMWGLGQPQHF
V: TRBV13
size: few
D: NA
J: TRBJ1-5

DNA: TGTGCCAGCAGTGTTTCTAGCGGGGGGGCCTACGAGCAGTACTTC
CDR3: CASSVSSGGAYEQYF
V: TRBV2
size: NA
D: TRBD2
J: TRBJ2-7

DNA: TGTGCCAGCAGTTTAAGGAAAGGTGCCCAGGGGCAAACTGAAGCTTTCTTT
CDR3: CASSLRKGAQGQTEAFF
V: TRBV27
size: NA
D: NA
J: TRBJ1-1